Presented here are 32 T cell receptor beta chains from one specimen sequenced in a study of blood T cell repertoires in COVID-19. Method: immunoSEQ multiplex PCR; TCRdb's copy keeps in-frame clones and lacks some. Found here are about 180,000 clones, around 85% of them singletons; the top ten hold over 2.5%. The sample taken for sequencing was peripheral blood. These receptors originate from a man aged 60-69 years with acute or convalescent COVID-19.

V gene TRBV7-8 combines with J gene TRBJ1-1, with TRBD1 identical over 7 bases. Germline CDR1 is SGHVS and CDR2 is FQNEAQ. Trimming at V came to 4 bases and at J to 3 bases, leaving 5 bases not matched to a gene. This CDR3 has 14 residues. The CDR3 DNA reads TGTGCCAGCAGCTGGGTAACAGGGGACACTGAAGCTTTCTTT. Translated, it gives CASSWVTGDTEAFF.

The J gene is TRBJ1-4, the V gene TRBV3-1 (or the pseudogene TRBV3-2); D ambiguous. V dropped 5 bases and J dropped 4 bases, with 11 bases sitting between them. Germline lookup yields CDR1 LGHDT and CDR2 YNNKEL (reference sequence). This CDR3 contains 14 residues. This CDR3 is CASSATRYNEKLFF. Written as DNA, the CDR3 is TGTGCCAGCAGCGCGACCAGGTATAATGAAAAACTGTTTTTT.

The CDR3 coding sequence is TGTGCCAGCAATTGGGGAGTGAACACTGAAGCTTTCTTT. Encoded protein: CASNWGVNTEAFF. V gene TRBV28 combines with J gene TRBJ1-1; no definite D call. Germline V gene sequence: CDR1 MDHEN, CDR2 SYDVKM. Trimming cost V 7 bases and J 0 bases, with 9 bases left between them. The CDR3 loop spans 13 amino acids.

This clone was observed a handful of times. This sequence joins TRBV30 and TRBJ2-1, with TRBD2 identical over 10 bases. The V segment lost 2 bases and the J segment 2 bases; nucleotides outside the gene matches: 3. This CDR3 is built from 15 residues. Germline CDR1 is GTSNPN and CDR2 is SVGIG (reference sequence). The CDR3 bases are TGTGCCTGGAGTATGGGGACTAGCGCCTACAATGAGCAGTTCTTC. It encodes CAWSMGTSAYNEQFF.

The table lists this clone with a count of one. The chain recombines TRBV6-6 with TRBJ2-1; 11 positions match TRBD2. This CDR3 contains 16 residues. V lost 6 bases and J lost 0; bases outside the gene matches: 4. Germline CDR1 is MNHNY and CDR2 is SVGAGI (reference sequence). CDR3 amino acids: CASSGTSGSSYNEQFF. CDR3 DNA: TGTGCCAGCAGCGGGACTAGCGGAAGCTCCTACAATGAGCAGTTCTTC.

The V and J genes are TRBV5-4 and TRBJ2-3; TRBD1 aligns across 10 bases. The CDR3 totals 15 residues. With V trimmed by 4 bases and J by 5 bases, 7 bases remained unmatched. CDR1 is SGHNT, CDR2 YYREEE, per germline (reference sequence). CDR3 sequence (DNA): TGTGCCAGCAGCGCGGGGACAGGGGTACAAGATACGCAGTATTTT. It specifies CASSAGTGVQDTQYF. The entire variable domain, with the rest obtained from reference TRBV5-4 and TRBJ2-3, is as follows: ETGVTQSPTHLIKTRGQQVTLRCSSQSGHNTVSWYQQALGQGPQFIFQYYREEENGRGNFPPRFSGLQFPNYSSELNVNALELDDSALYLCASSAGTGVQDTQYFGPGTRLTVL.

The chain joins TRBV3-1 (or the pseudogene TRBV3-2) to TRBJ2-2; maybe TRBD2 (6 bases). This CDR3 has 17 amino acids. Per the germline V gene, CDR1 is LGHDT and CDR2 is YNNKEL (reference sequence). V lost 1 base to trimming and J lost 0 bases, with 12 bases between them. CDR3 sequence (DNA): TGTGCCAGCAGCCAAGTGGCTAGCGACCCGAACACCGGGGAGCTGTTTTTT. This sequence encodes CASSQVASDPNTGELFF.

The chain uses TRBV27 and TRBJ1-2, with 8 nucleotides matching TRBD1. The germline gives CDR1 MNHEY, CDR2 SMNVEV (reference sequence). The CDR3 is 14 residues long. The V segment lost 5 bases and the J segment 2 bases; nucleotides outside the gene matches: 4. The CDR3 DNA follows: TGTGCCAGCAGTAGGACAGGGATAAACTATGGCTACACCTTC. Translation gives CASSRTGINYGYTF.

In DNA, the CDR3 is TGTGCCAGCAGCGGGACAGGGCCCTCCGGCACCTTC. It yields the protein CASSGTGPSGTF. V gene TRBV9 combines with J gene TRBJ1-2; TRBD1 matches 8 bases. After removal of 3 bases from V and 13 bases from J, the junction contained 8 bases not matched to a gene. This CDR3 spans 12 amino acids. The germline gives CDR1 SGDLS, CDR2 YYNGEE.

The chain joins TRBV15 to TRBJ2-5; the D is unclear. CDR1 is LNHNV and CDR2 is YYDKDF in the germline V gene (reference sequence). The CDR3 sequence is 13 residues long. V lost 0 bases, J lost 6 bases, and 8 bases lay in between. The CDR3 protein is CATSRDRAKTQYF. The DNA of the CDR3 is TGTGCCACCAGCAGAGATCGAGCGAAGACCCAGTACTTC.

The V and J genes are TRBV9 and TRBJ2-2; D gene ambiguous. Germline V gene data show CDR1 as SGDLS and CDR2 as YYNGEE. The length of the CDR3 is 15 residues. Trimming cost V 4 bases and J 2 bases, with 12 bases left between them. CDR3 sequence: CASSSRNQNTGELFF. CDR3 sequence (DNA): TGTGCCAGCAGCTCTAGGAACCAAAACACCGGGGAGCTGTTTTTT. Based on the CDR3 plus reference TRBV9 and TRBJ2-2, the full variable domain is DSGVTQTPKHLITATGQRVTLRCSPRSGDLSVYWYQQSLDQGLQFLIQYYNGEERAKGNILERFSAQQFPDLHSELNLSSLELGDSALYFCASSSRNQNTGELFFGEGSRLTVL.

The V gene is TRBV7-2, the J gene TRBJ2-7; D possibly corresponds to TRBD1 (6 bases). Looked up from germline, CDR1 is SGHTA and CDR2 is FQGNSA. The CDR3 has 16 residues. V lost 0 bases and J 3 bases, leaving 15 bases between the germline ends. In DNA form, the CDR3 reads TGTGCCAGCAGCTTAGCCGATGTCAGGGGCCGCTACGAGCAGTACTTC. It is translated as CASSLADVRGRYEQYF.

The chain employs TRBV7-9 and TRBJ1-2, with 8 nucleotides matching TRBD1. The germline V gene encodes CDR1 SEHNR and CDR2 FQNEAQ (reference sequence). J was trimmed by 7 bases and V by 4 bases; bases with no gene match: 14. The CDR3 is made up of 16 amino acids. The CDR3 protein is CASSSYADRDNRGYTF. As DNA, the CDR3 is TGTGCCAGCAGCTCGTACGCGGACAGGGACAATCGTGGCTACACCTTC.

This chain joins TRBV7-3 and TRBJ2-1; D is unresolved. CDR3 size: 12 residues. Germline CDR1 SGHTA, CDR2 FQGTGA. V was cut by 0 bases and J by 8 bases, with 5 bases left in between. The DNA of the CDR3 is TGTGCCAGCAGCTTAACCGGTGATGAGCAGTTCTTC. It is translated as CASSLTGDEQFF.

The V gene is TRBV5-1, the J gene TRBJ2-5, with 8 bases matching TRBD1. V lost 4 bases, J lost 5 bases, and 7 bases stayed unmatched. CDR3 length equals 14 residues. Germline CDR1 SGHRS, CDR2 YFSETQ. This CDR3 reads CASSPQGEVETQYF. For the CDR3, the DNA is TGCGCCAGCAGCCCACAGGGGGAGGTGGAGACCCAGTACTTC.

The rearrangement uses TRBV18 and TRBJ1-2; a weak D match, TRBD1 (6 bases). The CDR3 covers 13 residues. The V end lost 6 bases, the J end lost 6 bases, and 14 bases lay between the germline ends. The V gene's germline CDR1 is KGHSH and CDR2 LQKENI. The DNA for the CDR3 is TGTGCCAGCTCTCCTCAGGGGCAGGATGGCTACACCTTC. This encodes CASSPQGQDGYTF. Looking up the rest from reference TRBV18 and TRBJ1-2 gives the full variable domain: NAGVMQNPRHLVRRRGQEARLRCSPMKGHSHVYWYRQLPEEGLKFMVYLQKENIIDESGMPKERFSAEFPKEGPSILRIQQVVRGDSAAYFCASSPQGQDGYTFGSGTRLTVV.

This chain joins TRBV5-1 and TRBJ2-6; D is ambiguous. Germline V gene data show CDR1 as SGHRS and CDR2 as YFSETQ. This CDR3 spans 15 amino acids. V lost 0 bases to trimming and J lost 3 bases, with 7 bases between them. CDR3: CASSLVLGGANVLTF. In DNA form, the CDR3 reads TGCGCCAGCAGCTTGGTCCTCGGTGGGGCCAACGTCCTGACTTTC.

The chain is built from TRBV15 and TRBJ2-7, with 8 bases lining up with TRBD1. Germline V gene lookup returns CDR1 LNHNV and CDR2 YYDKDF (reference sequence). The CDR3 totals 16 residues. After removal of 0 bases from V and 1 base from J, the junction contained 5 bases not matched to a gene. The CDR3 nucleotides read TGTGCCACCAGCAGAGATCTTAGGACAGGGTCCTACGAGCAGTACTTC. As protein: CATSRDLRTGSYEQYF.

The chain recombines TRBV7-8 with TRBJ1-1; D is undetermined. The length of the CDR3 is 12 residues. Germline V gene lookup returns CDR1 SGHVS and CDR2 FQNEAQ. Trimming took off 5 bases at V and 0 bases at J, with 4 bases between the two ends. CDR3 sequence: CASSPMNTEAFF. The CDR3 nucleotides read TGTGCCAGCAGCCCTATGAACACTGAAGCTTTCTTT.

This clone qualifies as medium-sized. The chain is built from TRBV27 and TRBJ1-5, with 7 bases identical to TRBD1. Trimming took 5 bases from V and 2 from J; bases not matched to a gene: 9. In germline, CDR1 is MNHEY, CDR2 SMNVEV (reference sequence). CDR3 length: 16 residues. CDR3 coding DNA: TGTGCCAGCAGTGGGGGGATAACAGGGGGCAATCAGCCCCAGCATTTT. It yields the protein CASSGGITGGNQPQHF.

V is TRBV9 and J is TRBJ1-3; D possibly corresponds to TRBD1 (5 bases). Germline-derived CDR1 and CDR2 are SGDLS and YYNGEE. The CDR3 runs to 14 residues. V was clipped by 6 bases and J by 0 bases, with 10 bases between them. DNA for the CDR3: TGTGCCAGCAACACAGGCGCCTCTGGAAACACCATATATTTT. Protein sequence: CASNTGASGNTIYF.

V and J are TRBV28 and TRBJ2-5; 11 bases are shared with TRBD1. The V gene end was trimmed by 2 bases and the J gene end by 5 bases; junction bases not matched to a gene: 4. The germline V gene has CDR1 MDHEN and CDR2 SYDVKM. This CDR3 comprises 15 residues. CDR3 sequence reads: CASSLVDRGPETQYF. The CDR3 coding sequence is TGTGCCAGCAGTTTAGTGGACAGGGGGCCGGAGACCCAGTACTTC.

V and J are TRBV19 and TRBJ2-7; 7 bases align to TRBD2. V shed 5 bases, J shed 7 bases, and the junction held 8 bases outside the gene matches. In germline, CDR1 is LNHDA, CDR2 SQIVND (reference sequence). The CDR3 is made up of 13 amino acids. The CDR3 region has the DNA TGTGCCAGTAGTCCCCGGACTAGTCGAGAGCAGTACTTC. The encoded protein is CASSPRTSREQYF.

V and J are TRBV28 and TRBJ1-4; 7 bases fit TRBD1. This CDR3 is built from 15 residues. Trimming cost V 2 bases and J 7 bases; bases outside gene matches: 7. The germline V gene has CDR1 MDHEN and CDR2 SYDVKM. The CDR3 sequence is CASSLVTGFGEKLFF. CDR3 DNA: TGTGCCAGCAGTTTAGTGACAGGGTTTGGTGAAAAACTGTTTTTT.

The gene calls are TRBV28 and TRBJ1-4; TRBD1 matches 8 bases. J gave up 2 bases and V 6 bases, and 2 bases lay outside the gene matches. The CDR3 length is 14 residues. Germline CDR1 is MDHEN and CDR2 is SYDVKM. The CDR3 loop reads CASRDRVTNEKLFF. In DNA form, the CDR3 reads TGTGCCAGCAGGGACAGGGTGACTAATGAAAAACTGTTTTTT.

The genes are TRBV9 and TRBJ2-5; TRBD2 agrees at 15 bases. The CDR3 covers 20 residues. Germline CDR1 is SGDLS and CDR2 is YYNGEE. The ends lost 1 base at V and 0 bases at J; junction bases unmatched: 10. Written as DNA, the CDR3 is TGTGCCAGCAGCGTATCACCAGGGACTAGCGGGAGGAGGGACCAAGAGACCCAGTACTTC. Amino acids: CASSVSPGTSGRRDQETQYF.

This clone was seen just once. The chain couples TRBV12-3 or TRBV12-4 to TRBJ2-3; D unclear. Trimming took off 5 bases at V and 4 bases at J, with 7 bases between the two ends. This CDR3 is built from 12 residues. The CDR3: CASSPVADTQYF. CDR3 DNA: TGTGCCAGCAGTCCTGTTGCAGATACGCAGTATTTT.

V usage is TRBV28 and J usage is TRBJ1-1; the D gene is possibly TRBD1 (6 bases). Germline V gene data show CDR1 as MDHEN and CDR2 as SYDVKM. The length of the CDR3 is 17 residues. V was clipped by 1 base and J by 1 base, with 16 bases between them. CDR3 amino acids: CASSLFSAGVTNTEAFF. CDR3 DNA sequence: TGTGCCAGCAGTTTATTTTCGGCAGGGGTTACGAACACTGAAGCTTTCTTT.

The rearrangement joins TRBV27 to TRBJ2-1; 15 bases match TRBD2. J lost 8 bases, V lost 4 bases, and 6 bases had no gene match. Germline CDR1 reads MNHEY; CDR2 reads SMNVEV (reference sequence). The CDR3 sequence is 16 residues long. The CDR3 DNA follows: TGTGCCAGCAGTTCCGGACTAGCGGGAGGGACCCATGAGCAGTTCTTC. Translated, it gives CASSSGLAGGTHEQFF.

The DNA of the CDR3 is TGTGCCAGTAGTATACGGGACAGGTTGGGTGATACGCAGTATTTT. Translated: CASSIRDRLGDTQYF. The chain combines TRBV19 with TRBJ2-3; 8 bases map to TRBD1. This CDR3 contains 15 residues. After removal of 2 bases from V and 6 bases from J, the junction contained 7 bases not matched to a gene. The germline V gene encodes CDR1 LNHDA and CDR2 SQIVND (reference sequence).

The chain links TRBV5-1 to TRBJ2-7, with TRBD1 matching over 7 bases. V dropped 4 bases and J dropped 5; count of bases not matched to a gene: 12. Germline V CDR1 and CDR2: SGHRS, YFSETQ. There are 15 residues in the CDR3. The CDR3 DNA reads as TGCGCCAGCAGCCTACCGACAGGGCCCACCGACGAGCAGTACTTC. The encoded protein is CASSLPTGPTDEQYF. Together with reference TRBV5-1 and TRBJ2-7, the CDR3 gives the full variable domain: KAGVTQTPRYLIKTRGQQVTLSCSPISGHRSVSWYQQTPGQGLQFLFEYFSETQRNKGNFPGRFSGRQFSNSRSEMNVSTLELGDSALYLCASSLPTGPTDEQYFGPGTRLTVT.

The V and J genes are TRBV19 and TRBJ2-7; maybe TRBD2 (7 bases). Germline V gene data show CDR1 as LNHDA and CDR2 as SQIVND (reference sequence). V was trimmed by 5 bases and J by 1 base, leaving 15 bases between them. The CDR3 extends over 15 amino acids. The CDR3 here is CASSWGGHGSYEQYF. DNA of the CDR3: TGTGCCAGTAGTTGGGGGGGACATGGGTCCTACGAGCAGTACTTC.